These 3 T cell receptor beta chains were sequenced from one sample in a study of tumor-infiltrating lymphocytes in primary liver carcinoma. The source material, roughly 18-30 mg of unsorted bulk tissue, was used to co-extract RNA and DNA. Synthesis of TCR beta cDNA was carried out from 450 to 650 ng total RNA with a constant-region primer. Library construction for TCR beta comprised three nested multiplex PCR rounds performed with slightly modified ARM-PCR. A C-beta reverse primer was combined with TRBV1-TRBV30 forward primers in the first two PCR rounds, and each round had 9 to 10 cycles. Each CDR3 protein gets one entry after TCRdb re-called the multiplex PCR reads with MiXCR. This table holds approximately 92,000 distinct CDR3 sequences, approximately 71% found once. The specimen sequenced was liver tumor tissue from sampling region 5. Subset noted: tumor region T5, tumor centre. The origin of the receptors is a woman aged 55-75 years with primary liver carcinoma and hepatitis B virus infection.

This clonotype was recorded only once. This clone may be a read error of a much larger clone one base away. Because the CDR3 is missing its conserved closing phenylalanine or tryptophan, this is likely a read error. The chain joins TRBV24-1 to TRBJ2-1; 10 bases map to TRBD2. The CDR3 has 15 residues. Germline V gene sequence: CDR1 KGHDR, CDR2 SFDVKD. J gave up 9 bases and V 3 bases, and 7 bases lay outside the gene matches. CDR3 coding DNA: TGTGCCACCAGTGATGGAGCGGGAGGGCTGGCTGAGCAGTTCATC. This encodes CATSDGAGGLAEQFI.

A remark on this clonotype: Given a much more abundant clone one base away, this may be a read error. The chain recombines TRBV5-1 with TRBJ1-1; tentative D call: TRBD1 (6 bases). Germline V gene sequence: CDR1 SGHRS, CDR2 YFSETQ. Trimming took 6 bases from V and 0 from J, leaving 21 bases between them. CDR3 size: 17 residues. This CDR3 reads CASIPGGAQRVNTEAFF. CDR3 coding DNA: TGCGCCAGCATCCCGGGGGGGGCGCAGCGGGTGAACACTGAAGCTTTCTTT.

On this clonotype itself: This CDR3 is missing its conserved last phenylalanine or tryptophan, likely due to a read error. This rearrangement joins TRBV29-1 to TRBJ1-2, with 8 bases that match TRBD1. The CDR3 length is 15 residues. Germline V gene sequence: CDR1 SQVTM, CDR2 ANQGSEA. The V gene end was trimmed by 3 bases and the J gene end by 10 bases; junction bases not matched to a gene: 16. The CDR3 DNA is TGCAGCGTTGATCAGGGGGCAGTAGGGGCCGGCGACTACACCTTA. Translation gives CSVDQGAVGAGDYTL.